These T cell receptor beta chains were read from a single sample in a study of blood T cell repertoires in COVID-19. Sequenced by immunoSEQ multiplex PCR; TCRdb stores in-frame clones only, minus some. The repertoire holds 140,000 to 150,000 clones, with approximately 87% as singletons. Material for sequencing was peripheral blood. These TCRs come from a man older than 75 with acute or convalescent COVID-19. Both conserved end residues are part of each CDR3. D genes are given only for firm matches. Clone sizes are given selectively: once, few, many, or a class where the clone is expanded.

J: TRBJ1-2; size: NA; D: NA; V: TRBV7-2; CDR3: CASSLNEGPGGYTF; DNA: TGTGCCAGCAGCTTAAATGAGGGTCCGGGTGGCTACACCTTC
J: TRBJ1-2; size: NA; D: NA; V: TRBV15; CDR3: CATSREAGGYTF; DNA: TGTGCCACCAGCAGAGAGGCAGGTGGCTACACCTTC
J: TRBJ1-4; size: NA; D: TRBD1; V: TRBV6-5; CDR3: CASRETGVEKLFF; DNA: TGTGCCAGCAGAGAGACAGGGGTTGAAAAACTGTTTTTT
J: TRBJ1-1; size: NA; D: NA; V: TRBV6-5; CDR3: CASSSRDTGNTEAFF; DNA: TGTGCCAGCTCATCCCGGGACACGGGGAACACTGAAGCTTTCTTT
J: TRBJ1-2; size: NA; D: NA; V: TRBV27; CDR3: CASSLWGVGGANYGYTF; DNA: TGTGCCAGCAGTTTATGGGGGGTCGGGGGAGCGAACTATGGCTACACCTTC
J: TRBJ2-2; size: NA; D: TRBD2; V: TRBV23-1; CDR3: CASSRPGTSPGELFF; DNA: TGCGCCAGCAGTCGACCTGGGACTAGCCCCGGGGAGCTGTTTTTT
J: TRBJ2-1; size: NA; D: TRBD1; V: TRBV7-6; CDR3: CASSLALDRPNEQFF; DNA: TGTGCCAGCAGCTTAGCCTTGGACAGGCCCAATGAGCAGTTCTTC
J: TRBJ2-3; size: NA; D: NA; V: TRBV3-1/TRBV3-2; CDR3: CASSQGHDTDTQYF; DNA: TGTGCCAGCAGCCAGGGCCACGACACAGATACGCAGTATTTT
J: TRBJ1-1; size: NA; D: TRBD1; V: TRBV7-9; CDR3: CASSANRGAIEAFF; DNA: TGTGCCAGCAGCGCTAACAGGGGTGCTATCGAAGCTTTCTTT
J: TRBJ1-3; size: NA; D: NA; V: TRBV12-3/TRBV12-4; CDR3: CASSPSAGNTIYF; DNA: TGTGCCAGCAGCCCCAGTGCTGGAAACACCATATATTTT
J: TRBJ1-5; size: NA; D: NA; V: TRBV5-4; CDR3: CASSPQGGQPQHF; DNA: TGTGCCAGCAGTCCCCAGGGAGGGCAGCCCCAGCATTTT
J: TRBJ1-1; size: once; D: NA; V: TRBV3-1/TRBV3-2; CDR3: CASSNFQNTEAFF; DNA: TGTGCCAGCAGCAATTTCCAGAACACTGAAGCTTTCTTT
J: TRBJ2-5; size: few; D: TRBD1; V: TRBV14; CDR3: CASSSWTGGVETQYF; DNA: TGTGCCAGCAGCTCCTGGACAGGGGGCGTAGAGACCCAGTACTTC
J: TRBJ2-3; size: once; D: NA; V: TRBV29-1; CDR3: CSVTGSATSTDTQYF; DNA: TGCAGCGTTACCGGGAGCGCAACTAGCACAGATACGCAGTATTTT
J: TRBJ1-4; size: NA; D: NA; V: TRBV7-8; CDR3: CASSSRPSGAEKLFF; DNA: TGTGCCAGCAGTTCTAGACCCTCAGGGGCTGAAAAACTGTTTTTT
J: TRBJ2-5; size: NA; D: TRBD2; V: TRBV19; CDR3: CASSLTSGGPTLRETQYF; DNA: TGTGCCAGTAGTTTGACTAGCGGGGGGCCGACCCTTAGAGAGACCCAGTACTTC
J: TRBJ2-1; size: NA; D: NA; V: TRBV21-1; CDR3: CASNRDSGGEYNEQFF; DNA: TGTGCCAGCAACAGGGATAGCGGGGGGGAATACAATGAGCAGTTCTTC
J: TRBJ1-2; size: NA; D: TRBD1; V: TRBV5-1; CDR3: CASSSPSDRDHGYTF; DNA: TGCGCCAGCAGCTCGCCCTCGGACAGGGATCATGGCTACACCTTC
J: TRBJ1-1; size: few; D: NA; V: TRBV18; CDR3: CASSPPLRTEAFF; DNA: TGTGCCAGCTCACCACCGCTACGTACTGAAGCTTTCTTT
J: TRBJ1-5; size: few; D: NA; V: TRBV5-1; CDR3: CASSLDSYQPQHF; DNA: TGCGCCAGCAGCTTGGACAGTTATCAGCCCCAGCATTTT
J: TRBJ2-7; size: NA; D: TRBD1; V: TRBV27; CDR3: CASSLSGQGAYEQYF; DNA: TGTGCCAGCAGTTTATCCGGACAGGGGGCGTACGAGCAGTACTTC
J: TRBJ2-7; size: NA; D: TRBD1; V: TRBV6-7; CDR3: CASSYSGQGWGYEQYF; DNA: TGTGCCAGCAGTTACTCCGGACAGGGTTGGGGCTACGAGCAGTACTTC
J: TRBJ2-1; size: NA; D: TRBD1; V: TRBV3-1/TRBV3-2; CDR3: CASSTRTGHNEQFF; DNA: TGTGCCAGCAGCACCCGGACAGGGCACAATGAGCAGTTCTTC
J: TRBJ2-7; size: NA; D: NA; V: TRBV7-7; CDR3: CASSSTGFSEQYF; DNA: TGTGCTAGCAGCTCAACAGGGTTCTCCGAGCAGTACTTC
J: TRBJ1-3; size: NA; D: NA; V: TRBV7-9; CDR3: CASSLAEGQNTIYF; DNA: TGTGCCAGCAGCTTAGCTGAGGGCCAAAACACCATATATTTT
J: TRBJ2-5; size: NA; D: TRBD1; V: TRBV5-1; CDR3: CASSRDRGRQETQYF; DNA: TGCGCCAGCAGCCGCGACAGGGGGCGCCAAGAGACCCAGTACTTC
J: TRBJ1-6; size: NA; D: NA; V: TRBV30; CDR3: CASLGGSSYNSPLHF; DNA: TGTGCCTCCCTCGGGGGAAGCTCCTATAATTCACCCCTCCACTTT
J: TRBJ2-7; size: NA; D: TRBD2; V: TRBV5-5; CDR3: CASSLAPARTSGAYEQYF; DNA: TGTGCCAGCAGCTTGGCCCCAGCCCGGACTAGCGGAGCCTACGAGCAGTACTTC
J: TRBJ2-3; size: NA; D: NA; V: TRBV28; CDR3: CASILRASGGRTDTQYF; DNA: TGTGCCAGCATCCTAAGGGCTTCCGGGGGACGCACAGATACGCAGTATTTT
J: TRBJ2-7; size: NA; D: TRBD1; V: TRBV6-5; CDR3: CASSNDRGQQEQYF; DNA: TGTGCCAGCAGTAACGACAGGGGGCAACAGGAGCAGTACTTC
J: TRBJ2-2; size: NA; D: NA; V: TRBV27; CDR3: CASSRLLLTGELFF; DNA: TGTGCCAGCAGCCGACTTCTGCTTACCGGGGAGCTGTTTTTT
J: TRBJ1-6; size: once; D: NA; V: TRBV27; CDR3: CASSASPGTYNSPLHF; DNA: TGTGCCAGCAGTGCCTCCCCCGGGACCTATAATTCACCCCTCCACTTT
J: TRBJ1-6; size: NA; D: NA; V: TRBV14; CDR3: CASSPGGWATYNSPLHF; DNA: TGTGCCAGCAGCCCGGGGGGGTGGGCCACCTATAATTCACCCCTCCACTTT
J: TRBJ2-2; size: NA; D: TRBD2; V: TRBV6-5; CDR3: CASVAGEYTGELFF; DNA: TGTGCCAGCGTAGCGGGAGAGTACACCGGGGAGCTGTTTTTT
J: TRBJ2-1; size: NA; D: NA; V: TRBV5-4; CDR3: CASSSGQTGYNEQFF; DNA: TGTGCCAGCAGCTCTGGACAGACCGGTTACAATGAGCAGTTCTTC
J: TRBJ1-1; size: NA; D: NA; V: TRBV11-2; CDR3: CASSLQGSLTEAFF; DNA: TGTGCCAGCAGCTTACAAGGGAGCCTCACTGAAGCTTTCTTT
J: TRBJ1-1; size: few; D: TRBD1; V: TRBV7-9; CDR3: CASSLGQGTLEAFF; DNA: TGTGCCAGCAGCTTGGGACAGGGTACTCTCGAAGCTTTCTTT
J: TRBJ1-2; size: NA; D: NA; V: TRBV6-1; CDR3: CASSEAQGWGYTF; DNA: TGTGCCAGCAGTGAAGCCCAGGGATGGGGCTACACCTTC
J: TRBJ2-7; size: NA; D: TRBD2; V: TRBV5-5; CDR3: CASSLGTSGYEQYF; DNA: TGTGCCAGCAGCTTGGGGACTAGCGGCTACGAGCAGTACTTC
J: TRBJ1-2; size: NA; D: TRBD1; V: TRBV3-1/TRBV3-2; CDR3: CASSQDHRGSGGYTF; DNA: TGTGCCAGCAGCCAAGATCACAGGGGCTCGGGCGGCTACACCTTC
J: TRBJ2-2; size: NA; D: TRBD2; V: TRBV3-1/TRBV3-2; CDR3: CASSQAGGTNTGELFF; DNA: TGTGCCAGCAGCCAAGCGGGAGGGACGAACACCGGGGAGCTGTTTTTT
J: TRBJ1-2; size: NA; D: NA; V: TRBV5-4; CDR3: CAMTPRAFKGYGYTF; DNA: TGTGCGATGACACCCAGGGCATTCAAGGGCTATGGCTACACCTTC